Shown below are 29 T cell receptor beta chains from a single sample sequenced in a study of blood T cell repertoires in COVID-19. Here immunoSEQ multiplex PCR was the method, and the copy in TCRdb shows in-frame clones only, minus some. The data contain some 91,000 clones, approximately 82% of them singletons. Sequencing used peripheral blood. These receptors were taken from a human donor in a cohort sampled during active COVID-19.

CDR3 sequence reads: CASTPDRGPSEQYF. CDR3 nucleotides: TGTGCCAGTACCCCGGACAGGGGGCCTTCGGAGCAGTACTTC. The genes are TRBV19 and TRBJ2-7; 11 bases are shared with TRBD1. Germline V CDR1 and CDR2: LNHDA, SQIVND (reference sequence). The V segment lost 7 bases and the J segment 7 bases; nucleotides outside the gene matches: 9. CDR3 length: 14 amino acids.

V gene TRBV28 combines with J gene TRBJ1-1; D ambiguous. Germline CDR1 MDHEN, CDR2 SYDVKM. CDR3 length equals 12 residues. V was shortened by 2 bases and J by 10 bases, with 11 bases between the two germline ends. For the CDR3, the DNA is TGTGCCAGCAGTTTACGTACCCCGCGAGCTTTCTTT. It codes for CASSLRTPRAFF.

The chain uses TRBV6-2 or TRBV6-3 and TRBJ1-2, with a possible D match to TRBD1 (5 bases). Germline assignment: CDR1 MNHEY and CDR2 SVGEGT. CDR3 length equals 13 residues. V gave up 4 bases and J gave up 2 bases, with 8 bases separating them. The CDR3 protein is CASSFGANYGYTF. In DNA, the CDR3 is TGTGCCAGCAGTTTTGGGGCCAACTATGGCTACACCTTC.

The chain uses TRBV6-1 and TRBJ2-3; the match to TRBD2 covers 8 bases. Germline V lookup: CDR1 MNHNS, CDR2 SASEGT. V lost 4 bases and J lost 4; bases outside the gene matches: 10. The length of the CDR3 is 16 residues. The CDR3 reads CASSGLAGPPSDTQYF. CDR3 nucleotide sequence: TGTGCCAGCAGTGGCTTAGCGGGACCCCCTTCAGATACGCAGTATTTT.

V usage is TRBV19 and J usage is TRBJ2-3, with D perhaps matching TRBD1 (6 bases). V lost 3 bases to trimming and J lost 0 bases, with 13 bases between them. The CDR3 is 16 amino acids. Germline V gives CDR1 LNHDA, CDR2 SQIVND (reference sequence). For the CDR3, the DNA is TGTGCCAGTAGTATTTACCGGGACATTAGCACAGATACGCAGTATTTT. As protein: CASSIYRDISTDTQYF.

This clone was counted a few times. The chain's CDR3 is CAISESSGPQHF. The CDR3 DNA is TGTGCCATCAGTGAGTCGAGTGGGCCCCAGCATTTT. The genes are TRBV10-3 and TRBJ1-5; D call uncertain. The CDR3 has 12 amino acids. Looked up from germline, CDR1 is ENHRY and CDR2 is SYGVKD. Trimming took 0 bases from V and 9 from J, leaving 6 bases between them.

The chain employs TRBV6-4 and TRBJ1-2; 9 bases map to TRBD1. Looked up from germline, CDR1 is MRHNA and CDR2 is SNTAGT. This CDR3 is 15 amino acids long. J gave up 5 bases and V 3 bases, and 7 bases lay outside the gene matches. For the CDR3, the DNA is TGTGCCAGCAGTGATCCGCGACAGGGGGTTTATGGCTACACCTTC. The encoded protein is CASSDPRQGVYGYTF.

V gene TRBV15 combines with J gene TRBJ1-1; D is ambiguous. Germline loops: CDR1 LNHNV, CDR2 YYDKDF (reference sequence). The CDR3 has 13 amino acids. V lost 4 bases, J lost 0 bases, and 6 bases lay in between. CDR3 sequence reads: CATSTDMNTEAFF. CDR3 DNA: TGTGCCACCAGCACAGACATGAACACTGAAGCTTTCTTT.

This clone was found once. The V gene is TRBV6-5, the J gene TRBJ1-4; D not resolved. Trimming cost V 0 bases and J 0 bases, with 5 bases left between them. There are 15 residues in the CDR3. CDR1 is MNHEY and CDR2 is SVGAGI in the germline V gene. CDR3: CASSYSLPTNEKLFF. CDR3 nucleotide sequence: TGTGCCAGCAGTTACTCGCTACCAACTAATGAAAAACTGTTTTTT.

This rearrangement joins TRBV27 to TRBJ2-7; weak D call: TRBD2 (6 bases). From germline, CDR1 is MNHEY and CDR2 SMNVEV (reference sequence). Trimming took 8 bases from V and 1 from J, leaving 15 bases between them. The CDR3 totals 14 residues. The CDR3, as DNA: TGTGCCAGCCGCAATAGCGGCTGGTCCTACGAGCAGTACTTC. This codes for CASRNSGWSYEQYF.

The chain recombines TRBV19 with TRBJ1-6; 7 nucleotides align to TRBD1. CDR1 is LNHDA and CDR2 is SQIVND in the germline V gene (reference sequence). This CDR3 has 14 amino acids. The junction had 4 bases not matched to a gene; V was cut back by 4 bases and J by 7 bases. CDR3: CASSTPDRNSPLHF. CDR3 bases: TGTGCCAGTAGTACTCCGGACAGGAATTCACCCCTCCACTTT.

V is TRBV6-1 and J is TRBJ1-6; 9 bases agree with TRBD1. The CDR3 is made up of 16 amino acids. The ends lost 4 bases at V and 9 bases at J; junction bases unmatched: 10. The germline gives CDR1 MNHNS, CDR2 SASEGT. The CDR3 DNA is TGTGCCAGCAGTGCCCCCGCGGGACAGGGTGTTTCACCCCTCCACTTT. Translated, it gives CASSAPAGQGVSPLHF.

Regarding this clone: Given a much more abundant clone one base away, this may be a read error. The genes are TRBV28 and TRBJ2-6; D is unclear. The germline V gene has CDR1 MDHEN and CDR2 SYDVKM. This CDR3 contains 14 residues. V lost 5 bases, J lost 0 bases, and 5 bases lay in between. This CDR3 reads CASSLLSGANVLTF. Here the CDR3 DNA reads TGTGCCAGCAGTCTCCTCTCTGGGGCCAACGTCCTGACTTTC.

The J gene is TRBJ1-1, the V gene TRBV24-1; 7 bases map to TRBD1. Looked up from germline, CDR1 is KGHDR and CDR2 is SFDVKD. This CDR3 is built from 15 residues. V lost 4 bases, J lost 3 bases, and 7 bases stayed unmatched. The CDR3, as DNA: TGTGCCACCAGTGACCCGACAGGGAGTCACACTGAAGCTTTCTTT. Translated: CATSDPTGSHTEAFF.

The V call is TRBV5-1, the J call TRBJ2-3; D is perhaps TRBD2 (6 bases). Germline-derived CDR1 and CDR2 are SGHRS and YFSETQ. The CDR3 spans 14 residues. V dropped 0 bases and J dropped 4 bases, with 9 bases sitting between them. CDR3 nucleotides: TGCGCCAGCAGCTTGGTGGGGGGAGCAGATACGCAGTATTTT. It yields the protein CASSLVGGADTQYF. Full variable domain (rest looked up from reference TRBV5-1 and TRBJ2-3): KAGVTQTPRYLIKTRGQQVTLSCSPISGHRSVSWYQQTPGQGLQFLFEYFSETQRNKGNFPGRFSGRQFSNSRSEMNVSTLELGDSALYLCASSLVGGADTQYFGPGTRLTVL.

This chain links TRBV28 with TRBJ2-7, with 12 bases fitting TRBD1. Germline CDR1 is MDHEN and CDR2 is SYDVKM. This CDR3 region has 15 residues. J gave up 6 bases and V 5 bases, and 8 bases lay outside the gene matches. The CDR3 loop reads CASSRPGQGAGEQYF. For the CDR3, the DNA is TGTGCCAGCAGTAGACCGGGACAGGGGGCGGGCGAGCAGTACTTC. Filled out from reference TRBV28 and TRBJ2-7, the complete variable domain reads DVKVTQSSRYLVKRTGEKVFLECVQDMDHENMFWYRQDPGLGLRLIYFSYDVKMKEKGDIPEGYSVSREKKERFSLILESASTNQTSMYLCASSRPGQGAGEQYFGPGTRLTVT.

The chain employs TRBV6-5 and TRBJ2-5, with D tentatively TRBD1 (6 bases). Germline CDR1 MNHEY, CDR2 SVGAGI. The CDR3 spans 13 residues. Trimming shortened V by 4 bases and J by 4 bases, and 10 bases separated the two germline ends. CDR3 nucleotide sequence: TGTGCCAGCAGTTCAGGACAGTCAGAGACCCAGTACTTC. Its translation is CASSSGQSETQYF.

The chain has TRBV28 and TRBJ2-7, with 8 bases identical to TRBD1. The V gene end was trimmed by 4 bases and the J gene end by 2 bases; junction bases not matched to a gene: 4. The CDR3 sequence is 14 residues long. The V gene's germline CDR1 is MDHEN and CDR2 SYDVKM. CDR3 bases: TGTGCCAGCAGTTCCGGACAGGGCCCCTACGAGCAGTACTTC. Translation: CASSSGQGPYEQYF.

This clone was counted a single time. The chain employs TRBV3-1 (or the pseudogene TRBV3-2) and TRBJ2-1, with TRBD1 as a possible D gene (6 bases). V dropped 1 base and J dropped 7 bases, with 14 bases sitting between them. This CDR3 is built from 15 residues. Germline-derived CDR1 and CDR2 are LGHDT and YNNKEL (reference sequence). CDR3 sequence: CASSQVPITGNEQFF. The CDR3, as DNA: TGTGCCAGCAGCCAAGTCCCTATTACAGGGAATGAGCAGTTCTTC.

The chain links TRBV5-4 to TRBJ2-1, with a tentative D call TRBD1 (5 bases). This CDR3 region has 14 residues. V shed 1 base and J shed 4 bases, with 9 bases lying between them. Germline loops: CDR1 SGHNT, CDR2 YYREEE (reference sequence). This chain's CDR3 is CASSLKGPYNEQFF. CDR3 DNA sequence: TGTGCCAGCAGCTTGAAGGGGCCTTACAATGAGCAGTTCTTC.

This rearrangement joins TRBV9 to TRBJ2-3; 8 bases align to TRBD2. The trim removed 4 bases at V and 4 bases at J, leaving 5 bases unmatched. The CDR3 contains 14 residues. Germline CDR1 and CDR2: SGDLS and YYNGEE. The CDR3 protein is CASSPRGVPDTQYF. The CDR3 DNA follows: TGTGCCAGCAGCCCGCGGGGGGTCCCAGATACGCAGTATTTT.

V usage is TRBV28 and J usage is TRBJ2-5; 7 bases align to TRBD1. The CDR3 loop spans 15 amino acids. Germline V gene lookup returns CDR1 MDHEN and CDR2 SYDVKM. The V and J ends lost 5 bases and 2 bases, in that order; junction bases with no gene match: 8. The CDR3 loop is CASSPWGQYQETQYF. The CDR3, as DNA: TGTGCCAGCAGTCCGTGGGGACAGTATCAAGAGACCCAGTACTTC.

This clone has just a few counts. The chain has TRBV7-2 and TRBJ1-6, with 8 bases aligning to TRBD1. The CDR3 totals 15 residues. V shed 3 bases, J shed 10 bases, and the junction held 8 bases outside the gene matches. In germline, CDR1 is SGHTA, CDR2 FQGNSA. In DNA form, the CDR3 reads TGTGCCAGCAGCTTGTCCGGACAGGGAGGCTCACCCCTCCACTTT. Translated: CASSLSGQGGSPLHF.

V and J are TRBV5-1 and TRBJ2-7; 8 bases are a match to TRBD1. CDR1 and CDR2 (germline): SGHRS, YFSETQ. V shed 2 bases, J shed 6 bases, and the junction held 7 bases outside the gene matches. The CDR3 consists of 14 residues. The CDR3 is CASSLPGQASEQYF. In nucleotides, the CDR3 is TGCGCCAGCAGCTTACCGGGACAGGCGAGCGAGCAGTACTTC.

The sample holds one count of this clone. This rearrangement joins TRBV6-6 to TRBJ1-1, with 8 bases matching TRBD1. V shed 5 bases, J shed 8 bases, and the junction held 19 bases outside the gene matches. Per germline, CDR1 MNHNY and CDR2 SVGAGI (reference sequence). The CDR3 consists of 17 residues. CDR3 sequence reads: CASSPAPGTGSPTEAFF. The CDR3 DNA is TGTGCCAGCAGTCCAGCTCCTGGGACAGGATCCCCGACCGAAGCTTTCTTT.

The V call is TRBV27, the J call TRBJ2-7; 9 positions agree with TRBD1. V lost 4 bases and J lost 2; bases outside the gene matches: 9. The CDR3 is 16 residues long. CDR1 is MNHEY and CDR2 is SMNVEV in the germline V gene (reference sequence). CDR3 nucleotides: TGTGCCAGCAGTTCCCCCGAAAGGACAGGGGCCTACGAGCAGTACTTC. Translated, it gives CASSSPERTGAYEQYF.

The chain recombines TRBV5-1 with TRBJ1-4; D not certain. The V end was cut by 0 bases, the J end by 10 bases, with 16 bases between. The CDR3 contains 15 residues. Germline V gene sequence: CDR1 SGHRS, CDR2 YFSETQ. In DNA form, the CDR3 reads TGCGCCAGCAGCTTGGAAATGAGCGGTGCTAGAAAACTGTTTTTT. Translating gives CASSLEMSGARKLFF.

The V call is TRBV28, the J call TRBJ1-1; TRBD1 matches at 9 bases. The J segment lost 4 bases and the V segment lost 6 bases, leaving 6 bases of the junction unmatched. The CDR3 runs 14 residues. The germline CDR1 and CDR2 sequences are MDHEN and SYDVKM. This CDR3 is CASRNRGRTTEAFF. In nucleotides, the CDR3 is TGTGCCAGCAGGAACAGGGGGCGCACCACTGAAGCTTTCTTT.

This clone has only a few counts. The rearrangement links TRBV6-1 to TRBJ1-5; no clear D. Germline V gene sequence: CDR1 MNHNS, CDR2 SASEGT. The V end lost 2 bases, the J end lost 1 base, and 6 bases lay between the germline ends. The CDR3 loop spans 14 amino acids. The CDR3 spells CASSERGSNQPQHF. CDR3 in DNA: TGTGCCAGCAGTGAACGAGGGAGCAATCAGCCCCAGCATTTT.